This record covers a single TCR beta chain. The antigen remains unidentified. This sample is drawn from a study of shared clonotypes between healthy human individuals. Repertoires were generated with immunoSEQ multiplex PCR, while TCRdb's copy carries only in-frame clones and drops some. The sample yields 660,000 or so clones, approximately 96% seen once. Germline V gives CDR1 MNHEY, CDR2 SMNVEV (reference sequence). There are 14 residues in the CDR3. With 2 bases clipped from V and 6 bases from J, the junction kept 7 bases outside the gene matches. CD8 cells regarded as naive lacked CD45RO, were positively chosen for CCR7, and omitted terminally differentiated effector memory CD45RA+ cells. The donor population consisted of healthy HIV-negative adults with no recent acute infections or vaccinations. The donors, all of them Caucasian adults, lived in Nashville, Tennessee. Study-level points and caveats: Some clonotypes were shared by all four sorted-subset donors, while others were not shared. The non-shared ones had lower generation probabilities than the shared ones. Sorted-subset sequencing, rarefaction showed, was incomplete despite large depth.

This receptor was taken from a woman aged 25 to 39 in good health. The chain is built from TRBV27 and TRBJ2-7; 7 nucleotides line up with TRBD2. What was sequenced was naive CD8+ T cells sorted from blood. The CDR3 bases are TGTGCCAGCAGTTTAGCGGGAGCTTTCGGCGAGCAGTACTTC. Its protein product is CASSLAGAFGEQYF.